A single sample is the source of the 13 T cell receptor beta chains below, sequenced in a study of metastatic and nonmetastatic thyroid tumors. The entire patient cohort was treatment-naive prior to thyroid surgery. TCRdb re-processed the PCR reads through MiXCR. The table records around 15,000 clones, approximately 20% of them present only once. The sample taken for sequencing was adjacent normal tissue. The receptors originated from a female donor with papillary thyroid cancer or a benign thyroid nodule (not recorded which). Some clones in this sample may be carry-over from other donors' samples.

This sequence joins TRBV27 and TRBJ1-1; 8 nucleotides match TRBD1. Germline loops: CDR1 MNHEY, CDR2 SMNVEV (reference sequence). V lost 6 bases and J lost 1; bases outside the gene matches: 4. CDR3 length: 14 amino acids. CDR3 loop: CASRTGASNTEAFF. CDR3 in DNA: TGTGCCAGCAGGACAGGGGCTTCGAACACTGAAGCTTTCTTT.

This clone was recorded a few times. The gene calls are TRBV29-1 and TRBJ2-2; D gene unclear. CDR1 is SQVTM and CDR2 is ANQGSEA in the germline V gene. The V end was cut by 3 bases, the J end by 3 bases, with 8 bases between. The CDR3 is made up of 13 amino acids. CDR3 nucleotide sequence: TGCAGCGTTGATCGAGGCTACACCGGGGAGCTGTTTTTT. This translates into CSVDRGYTGELFF.

Many counts were recorded for this clone. Other DNA sequences from this sample encode an identical CDR3 as well. The rearrangement links TRBV6-2 or TRBV6-3 to TRBJ2-7; D is possibly TRBD1 or TRBD2 (5 bases each). Germline assignment: CDR1 MNHEY and CDR2 SVGEGT. The CDR3 has 12 amino acids. Deletions cut 0 bases from V and 6 bases from J, with 6 bases between. CDR3 nucleotide sequence: TGTGCCAGCAGTTACTCGAGGGGCGAGCAGTACTTC. It codes for CASSYSRGEQYF.

CDR3 residues: CASSYRTSGYNEQFF. CDR3 coding DNA: TGCGCCAGCAGCTACAGGACTAGCGGTTACAATGAGCAGTTCTTC. This chain uses TRBV5-1 with TRBJ2-1; 10 bases line up with TRBD2. Germline V CDR1 and CDR2: SGHRS, YFSETQ. The CDR3 covers 15 residues. Trimming took 3 bases from V and 4 from J; bases not matched to a gene: 4.

The chain combines TRBV11-1 with TRBJ2-1; D is possibly TRBD2 (6 bases). V lost 6 bases to trimming and J lost 8 bases, with 23 bases between them. The CDR3 consists of 16 residues. Germline CDR1 SGHAT, CDR2 FQDESV (reference sequence). Here the CDR3 reads CASRSALAPSQDEQFF. The CDR3, as DNA: TGTGCCAGCAGATCAGCCCTAGCGCCTAGTCAGGATGAGCAGTTCTTC.

This sequence joins TRBV20-1 and TRBJ1-3; D gene unclear. In germline, CDR1 is DFQATT, CDR2 SNEGSKA (reference sequence). This CDR3 contains 13 residues. The V gene lost 6 bases and the J gene lost 2 bases, with 11 bases spanning the gap. In DNA form, the CDR3 reads TGCAGTGCAATCCGGGAGACTGGAAACACCATATATTTT. It translates to CSAIRETGNTIYF.

This clone was counted only a few times. The V gene is TRBV20-1, the J gene TRBJ2-3, with 12 bases fitting TRBD2. This CDR3 has 17 residues. V dropped 2 bases and J dropped 2; count of bases not matched to a gene: 8. Germline CDR1 DFQATT, CDR2 SNEGSKA (reference sequence). The CDR3: CSARPEWTSGVTDTQYF. The CDR3 coding sequence is TGCAGTGCTAGACCGGAATGGACTAGCGGGGTCACAGATACGCAGTATTTT.

V gene TRBV30 combines with J gene TRBJ2-7, with D perhaps being TRBD1 or TRBD2 (5 bases each). V was pared by 0 bases and J by 2 bases, with 11 bases between. The CDR3 is 14 amino acids. Per the germline V gene, CDR1 is GTSNPN and CDR2 is SVGIG (reference sequence). The CDR3 DNA is TGTGCCTGGAGTGTCTGGCAGGGAGCCTACGAGCAGTACTTC. Protein product: CAWSVWQGAYEQYF. The full variable domain, in which reference TRBV30 and TRBJ2-7 provide the parts outside the CDR3, is SQTIHQWPATLVQPVGSPLSLECTVEGTSNPNLYWYRQAAGRGLQLLFYSVGIGQISSEVPQNLSASRPQDRQFILSSKKLLLSDSGFYLCAWSVWQGAYEQYFGPGTRLTVT.

There are a few counts of this clone. V usage is TRBV28 and J usage is TRBJ2-7; D perhaps matches TRBD1 (7 bases). The germline V gene has CDR1 MDHEN and CDR2 SYDVKM. CDR3 size: 15 residues. Trimming stripped 8 bases from V and 4 bases from J, with 21 bases between. The CDR3 region is CASRYWAGGQYEQYF. Here the CDR3 DNA reads TGTGCCAGCCGATACTGGGCAGGGGGGCAGTACGAGCAGTACTTC.

This clone is categorized as large (0.1 to 1%). The chain links TRBV3-1 to TRBJ2-4; 8 bases are a match to TRBD1. V gave up 1 base and J gave up 0 bases; unmatched junction bases: 5. The CDR3 sequence is 17 residues long. Germline V lookup: CDR1 LGHDT, CDR2 YNNKEL (reference sequence). CDR3 sequence (DNA): TGTGCCAGCAGCCAAGCTACAGGGGGAGAAGCCAAAAACATTCAGTACTTC. Translation: CASSQATGGEAKNIQYF.

This clone showed up just a few times. The genes are TRBV6-5 and TRBJ1-3, with a tentative D call TRBD1 (5 bases). The ends were cut back, 2 bases at V and 6 bases at J, with 17 bases in the middle. The CDR3 spans 16 residues. The germline CDR1 and CDR2 sequences are MNHEY and SVGAGI. The CDR3 DNA is TGTGCCAGCAGTTACAAGGCAGGGCTTCAAGTAAACACCATATATTTT. This translates into CASSYKAGLQVNTIYF.

The chain combines TRBV7-2 with TRBJ1-6; TRBD1 is a possible D gene (5 bases). The CDR3 length is 13 residues. V lost 7 bases and J 7 bases, leaving 11 bases between the germline ends. The germline V gene has CDR1 SGHTA and CDR2 FQGNSA. The CDR3 protein is CASTRRGNSPLHF. CDR3 nucleotide sequence: TGTGCCAGCACCAGGAGGGGCAATTCACCCCTCCACTTT. The whole variable domain, remainder taken from reference TRBV7-2 and TRBJ1-6, is GAGVSQSPSNKVTEKGKDVELRCDPISGHTALYWYRQSLGQGLEFLIYFQGNSAPDKSGLPSDRFSAERTGGSVSTLTIQRTQQEDSAVYLCASTRRGNSPLHFGNGTRLTVT.

To note about this clone: The same CDR3 arises from other DNA sequences in this sample as well. The V call is TRBV6-1, the J call TRBJ1-5; 7 positions agree with TRBD1. The CDR3 is 14 residues long. Germline V gene sequence: CDR1 MNHNS, CDR2 SASEGT. V trimming: 4 bases; J trimming: 4 bases; junction bases outside the gene matches: 4. Here the CDR3 reads CASSGTGGNQPQHF. In nucleotides, the CDR3 is TGTGCCAGCAGTGGGACAGGCGGTAATCAGCCCCAGCATTTT.